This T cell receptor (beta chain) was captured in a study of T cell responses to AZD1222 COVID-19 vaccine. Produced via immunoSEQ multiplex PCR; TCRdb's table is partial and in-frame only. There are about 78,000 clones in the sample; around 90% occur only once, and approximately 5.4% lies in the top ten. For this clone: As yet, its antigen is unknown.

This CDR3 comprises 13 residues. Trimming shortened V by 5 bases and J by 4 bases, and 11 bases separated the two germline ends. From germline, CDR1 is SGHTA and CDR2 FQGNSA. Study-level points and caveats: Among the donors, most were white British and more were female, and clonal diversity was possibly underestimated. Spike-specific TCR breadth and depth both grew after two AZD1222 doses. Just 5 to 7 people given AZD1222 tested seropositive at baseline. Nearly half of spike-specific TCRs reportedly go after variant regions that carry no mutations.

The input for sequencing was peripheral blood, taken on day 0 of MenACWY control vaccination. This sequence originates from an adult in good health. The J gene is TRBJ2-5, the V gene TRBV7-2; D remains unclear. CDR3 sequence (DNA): TGTGCCAGCAGCCCCGTCCTTGTAGAGACCCAGTACTTC. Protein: CASSPVLVETQYF.